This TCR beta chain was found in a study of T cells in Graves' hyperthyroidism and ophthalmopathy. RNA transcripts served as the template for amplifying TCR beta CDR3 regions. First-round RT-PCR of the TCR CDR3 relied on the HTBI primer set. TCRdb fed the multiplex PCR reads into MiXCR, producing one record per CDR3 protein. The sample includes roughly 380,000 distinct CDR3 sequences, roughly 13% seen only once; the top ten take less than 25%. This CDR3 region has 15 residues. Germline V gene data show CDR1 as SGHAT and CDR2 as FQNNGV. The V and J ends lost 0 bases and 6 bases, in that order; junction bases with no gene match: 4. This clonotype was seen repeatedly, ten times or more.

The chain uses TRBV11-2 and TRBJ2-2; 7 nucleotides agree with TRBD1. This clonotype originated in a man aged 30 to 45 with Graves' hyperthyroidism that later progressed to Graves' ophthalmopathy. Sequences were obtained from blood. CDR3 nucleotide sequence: TGTGCCAGCAGCTTAGAAGGGGGCGCCGCCGGGGAGCTGTTTTTT. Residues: CASSLEGGAAGELFF.